What follows are 4 T cell receptor beta chains derived from one specimen sequenced in a study of CD8+ T cells in alopecia areata. The authors extracted RNA and reverse transcribed it into cDNA as the sequencing template. Using immunoSEQ multiplex PCR, the repertoire was profiled, and TCRdb retains in-frame clones only, with some absent. The sample is made up of about 270,000 clones, none counted only once. Cells from pooled cutaneous lymph nodes were sorted by CD4, CD8alpha, NKG2D, NKG2ACE and other markers. Specimen: CD4+ T cells sorted from a lymph node. These receptors all come from a C3H/HeJ mouse with alopecia areata. As its MHC haplotype, the strain has H2-k.

This clone was picked up a small number of times. All gene names here are mouse names. The CDR3 extends 4 residues past the end of the read, so its final part is completed from the germline J gene. The rearrangement links TRBV1 to TRBJ2-2; 8 nucleotides match TRBD1. The CDR3 totals 18 residues. Losses at the gene ends were 0 bases for V and 0 bases for J; bases not matched to a gene: 6. CDR1 is NSQYPW, CDR2 LRSPGD, per germline (reference sequence). The part of the CDR3 DNA that was read is TGCACCTGCAGTGCAGATTTACCGGGACAGGCAAACACCGGG. Translated, it gives CTCSADLPGQANTG. The full-length CDR3 reads as CTCSADLPGQANTGQLYF.

In the case of this clone: Here the gene names and germline are mouse. From the germline J gene comes the end of the CDR3, since the read stops 4 residues before it. This rearrangement joins TRBV17 to TRBJ2-7, with D perhaps TRBD1 (6 bases). The CDR3 length is 15 residues. CDR1 is MNHDT, CDR2 YYDKIL, per germline. Trimming left V 3 bases short and J 3 bases short, with 15 bases between. The CDR3 is CASSRGTGHLYEQYF. CDR3 DNA, as far as it was read: TGTGCTAGCAGTAGGGGGACGGGACATCTCTAT.

This clone appeared a few times. Gene names are the mouse ones. The CDR3 goes on 4 residues after the read ends, and that part is filled in from the germline J gene. The rearrangement links TRBV31 to TRBJ1-2, with a tentative D call TRBD1 (5 bases). The CDR3 length is 13 residues. The germline CDR1 and CDR2 sequences are GKSSPN and SITVG. Trimming removed 0 bases at V and 4 bases at J, with 9 bases between. The CDR3: CAWSLGRGSDYTF. Incomplete CDR3 DNA: TGTGCCTGGAGTCTGGGGAGGGGCTCC.

The table lists this clone with a few counts. Germline and genes here are mouse. CDR3 region: CASSRGDPEVFF. The CDR3 bases that were read are TGTGCTAGCAGTCGAGGGGATCCA. The rearrangement joins TRBV21 to TRBJ1-1; tentatively, D is TRBD1 (5 bases). The read comes to an end 4 residues before the CDR3 does, leaving the germline J gene to fill in the end. TRBV21 is identified as an open reading frame with a role that is uncertain. The length of the CDR3 is 12 residues.